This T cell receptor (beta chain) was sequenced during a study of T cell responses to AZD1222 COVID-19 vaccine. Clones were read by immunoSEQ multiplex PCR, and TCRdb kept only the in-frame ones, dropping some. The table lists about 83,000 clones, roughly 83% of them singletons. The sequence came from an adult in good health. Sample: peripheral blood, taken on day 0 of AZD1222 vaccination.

Here the CDR3 reads CATSDPNGNEQFF. The DNA for the CDR3 is TGTGCCACCAGTGATCCAAACGGGAATGAGCAGTTCTTC. The chain carries TRBV24-1 and TRBJ2-1; D is unclear. The CDR3 runs 13 residues. Germline values: CDR1 KGHDR, CDR2 SFDVKD. V lost 3 bases and J 7 bases, leaving 9 bases between the germline ends.